A single sample gave rise to the 7 T cell receptor beta chains below, sequenced in a study of type 1 and type 2 diabetes patients. Amplification started from genomic DNA. A primer set of 30 forward and 13 reverse primers amplified the CDR3. TCRdb processed the multiplex PCR reads anew with MiXCR; each CDR3 protein has one entry. The table records around 300,000 distinct CDR3 sequences, 40% to 50% of them present only once. The sample taken for sequencing was peripheral blood mononuclear cells (PBMCs). The source of these receptors is a man between 18 and 35 years old with type 2 diabetes.

The chain uses TRBV6-5 and TRBJ2-1; no firm D call. Germline-derived CDR1 and CDR2 are MNHEY and SVGAGI. This CDR3 region has 13 residues. V shed 5 bases and J shed 5 bases, with 10 bases lying between them. CDR3 coding DNA: TGTGCCAGCAGTCATACGTTCGACAATGAGCAGTTCTTC. This encodes CASSHTFDNEQFF.

This clonotype was recorded a few times. The V and J genes are TRBV30 and TRBJ2-7; 14 nucleotides align to TRBD2. This CDR3 spans 15 amino acids. V shed 3 bases, J shed 5 bases, and the junction held 6 bases outside the gene matches. CDR1 and CDR2 from the germline V gene are GTSNPN and SVGIG (reference sequence). This CDR3 reads CAWSAGTSGSNEQYF. CDR3 DNA: TGTGCCTGGAGCGCCGGGACTAGCGGGAGCAACGAGCAGTACTTC.

This clonotype was recorded many times. The chain is built from TRBV10-1 and TRBJ2-1, with TRBD2 identical over 8 bases. The length of the CDR3 is 15 residues. V shed 6 bases, J shed 5 bases, and the junction held 9 bases outside the gene matches. CDR1 is WNHNN, CDR2 SYGVQD, per germline (reference sequence). This CDR3 reads CASSPTSGPDNEQFF. CDR3 bases: TGCGCCAGCAGCCCCACTAGCGGCCCGGACAATGAGCAGTTCTTC.

The rearrangement joins TRBV6-6 to TRBJ1-1; D ambiguous. The CDR3 extends over 12 amino acids. Per the germline V gene, CDR1 is MNHNY and CDR2 is SVGAGI (reference sequence). CDR3 region: CVSSDSTVEAFF. CDR3 DNA: TGTGTTAGCAGTGACTCCACAGTTGAAGCTTTCTTT.

The V gene is TRBV19, the J gene TRBJ2-7, with D possibly matching TRBD2 (6 bases). The DNA end favors TRBJ2-1, so the J call may be wrong. Germline V gives CDR1 LNHDA, CDR2 SQIVND (reference sequence). The CDR3 is 14 residues long. This CDR3 is CASSLSGLMHEQFF. The DNA for the CDR3 is TGTGCCAGTAGTCTGAGCGGACTAATGCACGAGCAGTTCTTC.

This clonotype was counted a few times. The gene calls are TRBV7-6 and TRBJ2-5; tentatively, D is TRBD1 (5 bases). Germline CDR1 reads SGHVS; CDR2 reads FNYEAQ. The length of the CDR3 is 16 residues. V dropped 0 bases and J dropped 5 bases, with 16 bases sitting between them. The CDR3 loop reads CASSLAPPQGSETQYF. Written as DNA, the CDR3 is TGTGCCAGCAGCTTAGCCCCTCCCCAGGGTTCGGAGACCCAGTACTTC.

This clonotype was counted a few times. The chain uses TRBV9 and TRBJ1-6; D perhaps matches TRBD1 (6 bases). Looked up from germline, CDR1 is SGDLS and CDR2 is YYNGEE. V was clipped by 0 bases and J by 8 bases, with 24 bases between them. This CDR3 is 19 amino acids long. CDR3: CASSVVPGWSGTTDSPLHF. The CDR3, as DNA: TGTGCCAGCAGCGTAGTCCCTGGCTGGAGCGGGACAACTGATTCACCCCTCCACTTT.